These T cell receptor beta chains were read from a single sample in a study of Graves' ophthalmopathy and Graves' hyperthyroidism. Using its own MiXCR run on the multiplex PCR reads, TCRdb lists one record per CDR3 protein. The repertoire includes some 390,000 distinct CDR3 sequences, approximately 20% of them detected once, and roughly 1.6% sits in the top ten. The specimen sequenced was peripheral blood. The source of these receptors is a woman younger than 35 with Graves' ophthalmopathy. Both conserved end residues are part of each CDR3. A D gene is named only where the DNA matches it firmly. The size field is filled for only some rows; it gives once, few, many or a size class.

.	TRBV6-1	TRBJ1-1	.	CASSEYGQSDGNTEAFF	TGTGCCAGCAGTGAGTATGGTCAGTCAGATGGTAACACTGAAGCTTTCTTT
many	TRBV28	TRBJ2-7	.	CASSVRNLPYEQYF	TGTGCCAGCAGTGTAAGGAACCTTCCCTACGAGCAGTACTTC
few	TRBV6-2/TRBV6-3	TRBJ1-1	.	CASSSGTEIGTEAFF	TGTGCCAGCAGTTCCGGGACCGAGATCGGGACTGAAGCTTTCTTT
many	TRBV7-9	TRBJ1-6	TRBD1	CASSPRQGSNSPLHF	TGTGCCAGCAGCCCACGACAGGGGTCGAATTCACCCCTCCACTTT
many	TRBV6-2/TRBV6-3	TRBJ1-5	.	CASSFSGRVQPQHF	TGTGCCAGCAGTTTTAGTGGAAGGGTTCAGCCCCAGCATTTT
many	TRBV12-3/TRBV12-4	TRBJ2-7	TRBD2	CASKYSGRPSYEQYF	TGTGCCAGCAAGTACAGCGGGAGGCCATCCTACGAGCAGTACTTC
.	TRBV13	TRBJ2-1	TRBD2	CASSFDPPAGGYNEQFF	TGTGCCAGCAGCTTTGACCCCCCCGCGGGAGGCTACAATGAGCAGTTCTTC
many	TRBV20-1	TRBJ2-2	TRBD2	CSAGTSGGTGELFF	TGCAGTGCTGGTACTAGCGGAGGTACCGGGGAGCTGTTTTTT
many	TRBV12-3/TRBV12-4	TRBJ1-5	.	CASSLEGLGMDQPQHF	TGTGCCAGCAGTTTAGAGGGCCTGGGGATGGATCAGCCCCAGCATTTT
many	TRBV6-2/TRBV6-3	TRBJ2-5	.	CASSRLTGIQETQYF	TGTGCCAGCAGTCGCTTAACAGGGATCCAAGAGACCCAGTACTTC
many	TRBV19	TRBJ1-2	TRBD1	CASSRLTGIVNYGYTF	TGTGCCAGTAGTAGGCTGACAGGGATCGTCAACTATGGCTACACCTTC
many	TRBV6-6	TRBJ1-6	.	CASCRVSSSSYNSPLHF	TGTGCCAGCTGCCGGGTCTCAAGTAGCTCCTATAATTCACCCCTCCACTTT
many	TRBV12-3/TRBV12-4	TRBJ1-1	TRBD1	CASSGDRYNTEAFF	TGTGCCAGCAGTGGGGACAGGTATAACACTGAAGCTTTCTTT
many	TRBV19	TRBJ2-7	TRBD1	CATRSQGAMNEQYF	TGTGCCACTAGGTCTCAGGGGGCAATGAACGAGCAGTACTTC
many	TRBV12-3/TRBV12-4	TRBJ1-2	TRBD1	CASSLTGVVRGYTF	TGTGCCAGCAGTCTAACAGGGGTTGTACGTGGCTACACCTTC